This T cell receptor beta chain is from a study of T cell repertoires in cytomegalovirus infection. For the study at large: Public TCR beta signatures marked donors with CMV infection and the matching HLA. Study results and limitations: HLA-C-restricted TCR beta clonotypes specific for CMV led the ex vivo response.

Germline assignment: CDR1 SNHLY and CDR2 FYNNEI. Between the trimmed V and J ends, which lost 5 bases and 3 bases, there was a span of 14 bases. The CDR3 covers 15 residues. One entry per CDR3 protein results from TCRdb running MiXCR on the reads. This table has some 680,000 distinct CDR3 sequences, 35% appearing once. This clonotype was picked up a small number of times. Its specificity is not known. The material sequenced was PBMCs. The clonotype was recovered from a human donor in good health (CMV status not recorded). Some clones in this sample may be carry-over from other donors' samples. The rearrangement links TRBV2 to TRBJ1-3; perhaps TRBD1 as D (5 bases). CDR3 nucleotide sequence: TGTGCCAGCAGTACGATGGGGGGGTTTGGAAACACCATATATTTT. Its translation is CASSTMGGFGNTIYF.